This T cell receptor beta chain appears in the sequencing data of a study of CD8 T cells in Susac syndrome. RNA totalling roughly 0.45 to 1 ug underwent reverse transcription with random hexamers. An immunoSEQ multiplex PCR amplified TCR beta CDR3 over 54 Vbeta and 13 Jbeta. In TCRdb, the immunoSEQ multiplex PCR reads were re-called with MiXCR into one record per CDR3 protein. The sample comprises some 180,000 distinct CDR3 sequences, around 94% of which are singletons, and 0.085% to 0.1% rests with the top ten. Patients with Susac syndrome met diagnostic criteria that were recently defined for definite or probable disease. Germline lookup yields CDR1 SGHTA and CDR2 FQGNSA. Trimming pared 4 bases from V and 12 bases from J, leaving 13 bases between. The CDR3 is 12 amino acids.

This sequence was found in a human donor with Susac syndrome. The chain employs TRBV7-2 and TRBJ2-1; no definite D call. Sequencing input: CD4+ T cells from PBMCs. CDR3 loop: CASSSLPFGQFF. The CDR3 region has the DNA TGTGCCAGCAGCTCCCTCCCCTTCGGGCAGTTCTTC.